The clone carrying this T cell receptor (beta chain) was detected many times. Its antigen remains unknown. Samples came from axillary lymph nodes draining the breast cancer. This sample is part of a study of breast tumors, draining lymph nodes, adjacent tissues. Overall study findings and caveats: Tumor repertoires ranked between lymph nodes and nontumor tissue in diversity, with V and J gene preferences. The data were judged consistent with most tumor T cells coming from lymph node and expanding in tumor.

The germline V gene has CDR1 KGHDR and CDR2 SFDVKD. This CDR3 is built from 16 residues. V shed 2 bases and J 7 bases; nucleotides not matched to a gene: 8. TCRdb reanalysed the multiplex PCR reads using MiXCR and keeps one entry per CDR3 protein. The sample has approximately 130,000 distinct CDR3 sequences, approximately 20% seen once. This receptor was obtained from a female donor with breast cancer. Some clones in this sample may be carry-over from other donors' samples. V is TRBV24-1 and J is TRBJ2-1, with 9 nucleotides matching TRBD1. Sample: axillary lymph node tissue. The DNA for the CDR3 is TGTGCCACCAGTGATTCGGGACAGGGATTTAGGAATGAGCAGTTCTTC. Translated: CATSDSGQGFRNEQFF.